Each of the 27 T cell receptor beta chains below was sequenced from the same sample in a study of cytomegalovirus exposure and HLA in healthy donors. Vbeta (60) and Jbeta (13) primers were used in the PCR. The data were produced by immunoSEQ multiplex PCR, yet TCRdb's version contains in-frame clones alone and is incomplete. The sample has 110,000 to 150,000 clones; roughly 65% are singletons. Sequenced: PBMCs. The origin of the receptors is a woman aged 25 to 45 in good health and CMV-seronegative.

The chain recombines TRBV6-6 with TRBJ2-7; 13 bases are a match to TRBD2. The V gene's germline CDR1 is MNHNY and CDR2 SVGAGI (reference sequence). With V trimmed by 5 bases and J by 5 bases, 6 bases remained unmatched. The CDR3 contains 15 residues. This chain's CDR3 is CASSQLAGGPHEQYV. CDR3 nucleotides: TGTGCCAGCAGTCAACTAGCGGGGGGGCCTCACGAGCAGTACGTC.

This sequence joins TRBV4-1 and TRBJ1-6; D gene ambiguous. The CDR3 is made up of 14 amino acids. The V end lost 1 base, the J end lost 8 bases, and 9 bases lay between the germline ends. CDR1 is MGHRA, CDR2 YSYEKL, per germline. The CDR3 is CASSQGVRDSPLHF. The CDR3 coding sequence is TGCGCCAGCAGCCAAGGCGTCCGGGATTCACCCCTCCACTTT.

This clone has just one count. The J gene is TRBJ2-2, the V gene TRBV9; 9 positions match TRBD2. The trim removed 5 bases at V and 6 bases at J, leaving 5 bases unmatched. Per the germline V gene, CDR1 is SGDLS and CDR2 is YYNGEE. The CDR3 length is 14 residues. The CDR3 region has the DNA TGTGCCAGCAGAGGGCGGGAGGGCCCCGGGGAGCTGTTTTTT. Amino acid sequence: CASRGREGPGELFF. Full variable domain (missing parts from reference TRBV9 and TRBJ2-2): DSGVTQTPKHLITATGQRVTLRCSPRSGDLSVYWYQQSLDQGLQFLIQYYNGEERAKGNILERFSAQQFPDLHSELNLSSLELGDSALYFCASRGREGPGELFFGEGSRLTVL.

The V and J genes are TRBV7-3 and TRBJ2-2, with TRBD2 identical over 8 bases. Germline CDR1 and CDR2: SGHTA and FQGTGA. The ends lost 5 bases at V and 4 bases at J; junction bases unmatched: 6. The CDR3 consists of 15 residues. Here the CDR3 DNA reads TGTGCCAGCAGCCGGGGGCTAGCGGGCACCGGGGAGCTGTTTTTT. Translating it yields CASSRGLAGTGELFF.

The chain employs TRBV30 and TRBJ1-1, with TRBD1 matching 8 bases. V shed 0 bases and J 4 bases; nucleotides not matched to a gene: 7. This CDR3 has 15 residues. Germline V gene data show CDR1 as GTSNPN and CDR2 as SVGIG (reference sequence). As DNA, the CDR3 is TGTGCCTGGAGTGTAGGACAGGGAGGAATCACTGAAGCTTTCTTT. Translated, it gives CAWSVGQGGITEAFF.

CDR3 DNA: TGTGCCAGCAAGCGGCTAGCGAACACAGATACGCAGTATTTT. Protein: CASKRLANTDTQYF. The chain carries TRBV2 and TRBJ2-3; weak D call: TRBD2 (6 bases). Trimming removed 7 bases from V and 2 bases from J, with 13 bases in between. Germline V lookup: CDR1 SNHLY, CDR2 FYNNEI. The CDR3 covers 14 residues.

CDR3 coding DNA: TGTGCCAGCAGTTCTGGGGACAGACCCTACGAGCAGTACGTC. Its protein is CASSSGDRPYEQYV. This rearrangement joins TRBV27 to TRBJ2-7; TRBD1 aligns across 7 bases. Germline-derived CDR1 and CDR2 are MNHEY and SMNVEV (reference sequence). V lost 4 bases, J lost 2 bases, and 5 bases stayed unmatched. The CDR3 contains 14 residues.

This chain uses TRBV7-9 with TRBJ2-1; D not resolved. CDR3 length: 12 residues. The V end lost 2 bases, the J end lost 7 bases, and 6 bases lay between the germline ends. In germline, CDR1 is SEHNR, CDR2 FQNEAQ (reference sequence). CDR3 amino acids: CASSLRSNEQFF. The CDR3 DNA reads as TGTGCCAGCAGCTTACGGTCTAATGAGCAGTTCTTC.

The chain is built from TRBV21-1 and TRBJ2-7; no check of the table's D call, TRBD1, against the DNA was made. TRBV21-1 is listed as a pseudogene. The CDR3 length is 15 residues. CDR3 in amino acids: CASTTRGRPWDEQYV. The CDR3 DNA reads TGTGCCAGCACGACCAGGGGGCGACCGTGGGACGAGCAGTACGTC.

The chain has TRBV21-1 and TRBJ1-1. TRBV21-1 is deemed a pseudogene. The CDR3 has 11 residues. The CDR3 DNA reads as TGTGCCAGCAGAAAAATTAGTGAAGCTTTCTTT. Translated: CASRKISEAFF.

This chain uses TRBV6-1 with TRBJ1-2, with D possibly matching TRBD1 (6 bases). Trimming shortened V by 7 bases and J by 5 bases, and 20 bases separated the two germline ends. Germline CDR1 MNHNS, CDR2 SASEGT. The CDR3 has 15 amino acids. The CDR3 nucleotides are TGTGCCAGCACCACCACACCCGGGACAAGTTATGGCTACACCTTC. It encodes CASTTTPGTSYGYTF.

CDR3: CAISESGQGPNSPLHF. CDR3 in DNA: TGTGCCATCAGTGAGTCTGGACAGGGTCCTAATTCACCCCTCCACTTT. The rearrangement links TRBV10-3 to TRBJ1-6; TRBD1 matches 8 bases. CDR1 and CDR2 (germline): ENHRY, SYGVKD. The V and J ends lost 0 bases and 6 bases, in that order; junction bases with no gene match: 4. CDR3 length equals 16 residues.

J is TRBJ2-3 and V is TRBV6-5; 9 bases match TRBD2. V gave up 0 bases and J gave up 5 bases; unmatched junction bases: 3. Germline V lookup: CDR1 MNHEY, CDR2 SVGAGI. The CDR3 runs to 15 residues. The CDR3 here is CASSYSAGGLDTQYF. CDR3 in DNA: TGTGCCAGCAGTTACTCGGCGGGAGGGCTAGATACGCAGTATTTT.

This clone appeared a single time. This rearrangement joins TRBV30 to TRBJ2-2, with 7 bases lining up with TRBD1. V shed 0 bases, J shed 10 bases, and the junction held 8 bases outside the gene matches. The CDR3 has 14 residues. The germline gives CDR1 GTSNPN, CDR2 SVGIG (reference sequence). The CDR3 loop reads CAWSVGGTAAELFF. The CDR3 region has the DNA TGTGCCTGGAGTGTAGGGGGCACGGCCGCGGAGCTGTTTTTT.

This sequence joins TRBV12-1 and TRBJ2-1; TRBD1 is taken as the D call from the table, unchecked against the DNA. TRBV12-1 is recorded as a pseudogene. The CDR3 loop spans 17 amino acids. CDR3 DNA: TGTGCCAGCAGCTTGGCTGCAGGGATTAGCTCCTACAATGAGCAGTTCTTC. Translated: CASSLAAGISSYNEQFF.

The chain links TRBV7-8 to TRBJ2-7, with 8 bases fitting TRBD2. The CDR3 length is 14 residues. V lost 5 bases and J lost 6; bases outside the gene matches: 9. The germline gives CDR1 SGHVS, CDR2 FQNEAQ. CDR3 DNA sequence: TGTGCCAGCAGCCCAATGACTAGCGCGGGCGAGCAGTACGTC. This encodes CASSPMTSAGEQYV.

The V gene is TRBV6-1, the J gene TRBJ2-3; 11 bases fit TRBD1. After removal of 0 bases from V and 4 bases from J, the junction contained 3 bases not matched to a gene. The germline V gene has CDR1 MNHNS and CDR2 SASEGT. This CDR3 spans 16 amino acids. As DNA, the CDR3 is TGTGCCAGCAGTGAAGCTTGGACAGGGGGCGCAGATACGCAGTATTTT. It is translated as CASSEAWTGGADTQYF.

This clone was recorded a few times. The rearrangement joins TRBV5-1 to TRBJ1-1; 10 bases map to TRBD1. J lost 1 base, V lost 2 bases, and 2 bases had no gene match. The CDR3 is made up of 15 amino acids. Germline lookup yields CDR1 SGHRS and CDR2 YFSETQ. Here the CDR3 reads CASSFGTGENTEAFF. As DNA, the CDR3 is TGCGCCAGCAGCTTTGGGACAGGGGAGAACACTGAAGCTTTCTTT.

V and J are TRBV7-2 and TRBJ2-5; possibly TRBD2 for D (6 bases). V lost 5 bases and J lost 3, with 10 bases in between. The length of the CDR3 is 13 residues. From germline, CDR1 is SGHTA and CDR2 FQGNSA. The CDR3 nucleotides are TGTGCCAGCAGCCCTAGGACTAAAGAGACCCAGTACTTC. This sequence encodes CASSPRTKETQYF.

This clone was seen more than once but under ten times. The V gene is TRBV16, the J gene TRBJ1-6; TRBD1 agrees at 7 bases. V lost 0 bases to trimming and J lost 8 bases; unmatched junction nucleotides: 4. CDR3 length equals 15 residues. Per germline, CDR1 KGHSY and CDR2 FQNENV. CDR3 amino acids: CASSQSQGSDSPLHF. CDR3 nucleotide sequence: TGTGCCAGCAGCCAATCACAGGGGTCTGATTCACCCCTCCACTTT.

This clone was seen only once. CDR3 loop: CASSYSAGYFNTEAFF. In DNA form, the CDR3 reads TGTGCCAGCAGTTACTCGGCAGGGTATTTCAACACTGAAGCTTTCTTT. This rearrangement joins TRBV6-5 to TRBJ1-1; TRBD1 is a possible D gene (5 bases). The CDR3 consists of 16 residues. Trimming pared 0 bases from V and 2 bases from J, leaving 13 bases between. Germline assignment: CDR1 MNHEY and CDR2 SVGAGI.

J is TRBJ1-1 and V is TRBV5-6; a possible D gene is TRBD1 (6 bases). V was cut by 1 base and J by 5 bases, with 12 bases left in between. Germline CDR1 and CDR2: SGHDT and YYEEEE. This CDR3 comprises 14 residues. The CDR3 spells CASSLYVQGTEAFF. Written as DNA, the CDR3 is TGTGCCAGCAGCTTGTACGTCCAGGGGACTGAAGCTTTCTTT.

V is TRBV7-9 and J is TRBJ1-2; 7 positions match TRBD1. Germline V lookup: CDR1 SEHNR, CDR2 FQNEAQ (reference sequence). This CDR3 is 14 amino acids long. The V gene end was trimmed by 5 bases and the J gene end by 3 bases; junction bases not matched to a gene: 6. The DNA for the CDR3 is TGTGCCAGCAGCCCCTCCGGGACAGACTATGGCTACACCTTC. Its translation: CASSPSGTDYGYTF.

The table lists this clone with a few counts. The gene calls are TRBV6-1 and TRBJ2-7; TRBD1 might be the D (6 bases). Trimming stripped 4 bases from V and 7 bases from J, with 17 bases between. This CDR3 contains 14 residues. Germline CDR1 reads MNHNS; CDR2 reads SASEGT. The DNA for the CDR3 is TGTGCCAGCAGTGGTGGGTGGGGGCGGAAAGAGCAGTACGTC. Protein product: CASSGGWGRKEQYV.

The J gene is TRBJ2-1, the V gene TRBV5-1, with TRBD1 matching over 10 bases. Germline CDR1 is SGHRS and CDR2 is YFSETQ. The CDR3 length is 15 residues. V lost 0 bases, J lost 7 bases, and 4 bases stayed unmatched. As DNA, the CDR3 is TGCGCCAGCAGCTTGGGACAGGGGGCTGGGAATGAGCAGTTCTTC. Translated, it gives CASSLGQGAGNEQFF. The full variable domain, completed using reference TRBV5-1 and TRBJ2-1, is KAGVTQTPRYLIKTRGQQVTLSCSPISGHRSVSWYQQTPGQGLQFLFEYFSETQRNKGNFPGRFSGRQFSNSRSEMNVSTLELGDSALYLCASSLGQGAGNEQFFGPGTRLTVL.

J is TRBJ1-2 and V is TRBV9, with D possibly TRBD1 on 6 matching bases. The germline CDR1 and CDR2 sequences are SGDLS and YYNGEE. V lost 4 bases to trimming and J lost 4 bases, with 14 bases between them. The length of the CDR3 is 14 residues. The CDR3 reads CASSPQTGIYGYTF. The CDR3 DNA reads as TGTGCCAGCAGCCCACAGACAGGCATCTATGGCTACACCTTC.

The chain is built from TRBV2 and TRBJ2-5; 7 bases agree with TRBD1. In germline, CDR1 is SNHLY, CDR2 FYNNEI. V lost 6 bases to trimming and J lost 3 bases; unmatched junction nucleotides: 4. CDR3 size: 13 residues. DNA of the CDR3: TGTGCCAGCAGGAAACAGGGGAAAGAGACCCAGTACTTC. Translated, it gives CASRKQGKETQYF. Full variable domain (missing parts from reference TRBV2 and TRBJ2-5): EPEVTQTPSHQVTQMGQEVILRCVPISNHLYFYWYRQILGQKVEFLVSFYNNEISEKSEIFDDQFSVERPDGSNFTLKIRSTKLEDSAMYFCASRKQGKETQYFGPGTRLLVL.